The T cell receptor (beta chain) described here comes from a study of blood T cells in healthy people across ages. In germline, CDR1 is MNHNS, CDR2 SASEGT. The CDR3 contains 18 residues. Trimming pared 3 bases from V and 2 bases from J, leaving 21 bases between. A second roughly 7 to 12 cycle PCR used barcoded and J-beta primers. TCRdb re-called the 5' RACE reads with MiXCR, one entry per CDR3 protein. Of roughly 1.6 million distinct CDR3 sequences in the sample, roughly 32% were seen once. The sequence was collected from a woman younger than 45 in good health. The rearrangement uses TRBV6-1 and TRBJ2-3; tentatively, D is TRBD1 (5 bases). The sample consisted of blood. CDR3 DNA: TGTGCCAGCAGTGATCTACCCGACAGACTTATACACACAGATACGCAGTATTTT. This encodes CASSDLPDRLIHTDTQYF.